These 10 T cell receptor beta chains were all obtained from the same sample, sequenced in a study of T cells in Graves' hyperthyroidism and ophthalmopathy. Authors of the study amplified TCR beta CDR3 regions from RNA transcripts. The HTBI primer set served for first-round RT-PCR of the TCR CDR3. TCRdb ran MiXCR on the multiplex PCR reads and lists one entry per CDR3 protein. The sample holds about 410,000 distinct CDR3 sequences; 14% to 15% are singletons and the top ten take about 12%. Sequencing was done on a sample of blood. All receptors come from a man aged 18-30 years with Graves' ophthalmopathy.

The chain couples TRBV12-3 or TRBV12-4 to TRBJ2-2, with TRBD1 matching over 9 bases. V lost 6 bases, J lost 4 bases, and 15 bases stayed unmatched. The CDR3 loop spans 18 amino acids. The CDR3: CASRKRRGTGIGTGELFF. In nucleotides, the CDR3 is TGTGCCAGCAGAAAACGAAGGGGGACAGGGATAGGCACCGGGGAGCTGTTTTTT.

This clonotype was seen only a few times. The V call is TRBV5-1, the J call TRBJ2-5; D remains ambiguous. Germline CDR1 and CDR2: SGHRS and YFSETQ. V was shortened by 1 base and J by 5 bases, with 15 bases between the two germline ends. The CDR3 contains 15 residues. CDR3 in DNA: TGCGCCAGCAGCTTGACCCTCCTCCGGCGGGAGACCCAGTACTTC. Translated, it gives CASSLTLLRRETQYF.

The V gene is TRBV9, the J gene TRBJ2-1; D not certain. Germline assignment: CDR1 SGDLS and CDR2 YYNGEE. The CDR3 contains 14 residues. Trimming left V 0 bases short and J 5 bases short, with 9 bases between. CDR3: CASSVGTTDNEQFF. DNA of the CDR3: TGTGCCAGCAGCGTAGGTACTACTGACAATGAGCAGTTCTTC.

This clonotype was observed at least ten times. The rearrangement uses TRBV4-2 and TRBJ1-1; 9 bases match TRBD1. V lost 4 bases and J lost 4; bases outside the gene matches: 13. Germline V CDR1 and CDR2: LGHNA, YNFKEQ. CDR3 length equals 17 residues. The CDR3 region has the DNA TGTGCCAGCAGCCCTTCCCCCGGGACAGGGTACAGCACTGAAGCTTTCTTT. Translated: CASSPSPGTGYSTEAFF.

The CDR3 reads CSVEAGQGINEQFF. As DNA, the CDR3 is TGCAGCGTTGAGGCGGGACAGGGGATAAATGAGCAGTTCTTC. The V call is TRBV29-1, the J call TRBJ2-1; 10 positions agree with TRBD1. The V and J ends lost 3 bases and 7 bases, in that order; junction bases with no gene match: 6. The CDR3 runs to 14 residues. CDR1 and CDR2 from the germline V gene are SQVTM and ANQGSEA.

The chain employs TRBV24-1 and TRBJ2-1; D is unresolved. Germline-derived CDR1 and CDR2 are KGHDR and SFDVKD. This CDR3 contains 15 residues. Trimming pared 5 bases from V and 0 bases from J, leaving 10 bases between. The CDR3 loop is CATSGPGGSYNEQFF. In nucleotides, the CDR3 is TGTGCCACCAGTGGTCCGGGTGGCTCCTACAATGAGCAGTTCTTC.

This clonotype has a handful of counts. The chain uses TRBV18 and TRBJ2-2; possibly TRBD1 for D (6 bases). The CDR3 spans 16 residues. The germline V and J ends were trimmed by 3 bases and 2 bases, with 13 bases remaining between them. CDR1 KGHSH and CDR2 LQKENI come from the germline V gene. The CDR3 DNA sequence: TGTGCCAGCTCACCCCAGACAGGAGTCAACACCGGGGAGCTGTTTTTT. The encoded protein is CASSPQTGVNTGELFF.

In this sample, this clonotype turned up a few times. The rearrangement joins TRBV12-3 or TRBV12-4 to TRBJ1-2; D may be TRBD1 (6 bases). V lost 8 bases to trimming and J lost 5 bases, with 15 bases between them. CDR3 length: 13 residues. Here the CDR3 DNA reads TGTGCCAGCGCACGGACAGTTAGGTATGGCTACACCTTC. This sequence encodes CASARTVRYGYTF.

The chain employs TRBV19 and TRBJ2-5; D may match TRBD1 or TRBD2 (5 bases each). Trimming stripped 3 bases from V and 9 bases from J, with 11 bases between. Per the germline V gene, CDR1 is LNHDA and CDR2 is SQIVND (reference sequence). This CDR3 is built from 12 residues. The DNA of the CDR3 is TGTGCCAGTAGTATTGTCGGGGCGGCCCAGTACTTC. Translation: CASSIVGAAQYF.

This clonotype was seen many times. This rearrangement joins TRBV6-1 to TRBJ2-1; D may be TRBD1 or TRBD2 (6 bases each). CDR1 is MNHNS and CDR2 is SASEGT in the germline V gene. Trimming left V 4 bases short and J 4 bases short, with 17 bases between. The CDR3 sequence is 16 residues long. The CDR3 region is CASSGGAQGLYNEQFF. In nucleotides, the CDR3 is TGTGCCAGCAGTGGGGGGGCCCAGGGACTGTACAATGAGCAGTTCTTC.